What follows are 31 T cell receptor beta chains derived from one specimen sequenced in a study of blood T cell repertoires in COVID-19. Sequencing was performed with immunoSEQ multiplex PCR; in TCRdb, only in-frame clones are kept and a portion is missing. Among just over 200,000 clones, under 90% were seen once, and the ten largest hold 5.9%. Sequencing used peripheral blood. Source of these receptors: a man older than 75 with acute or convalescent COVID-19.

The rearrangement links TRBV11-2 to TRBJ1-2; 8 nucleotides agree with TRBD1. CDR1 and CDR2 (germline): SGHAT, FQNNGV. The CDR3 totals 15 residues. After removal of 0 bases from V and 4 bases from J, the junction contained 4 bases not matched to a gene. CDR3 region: CASSLERGTGYGYTF. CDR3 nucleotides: TGTGCCAGCAGCTTAGAACGAGGGACAGGCTATGGCTACACCTTC.

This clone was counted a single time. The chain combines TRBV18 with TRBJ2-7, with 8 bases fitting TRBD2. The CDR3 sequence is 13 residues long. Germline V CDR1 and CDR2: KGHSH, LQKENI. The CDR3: CASSPGGDYEQYV. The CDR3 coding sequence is TGTGCCAGTTCACCGGGGGGGGACTACGAGCAGTACGTC.

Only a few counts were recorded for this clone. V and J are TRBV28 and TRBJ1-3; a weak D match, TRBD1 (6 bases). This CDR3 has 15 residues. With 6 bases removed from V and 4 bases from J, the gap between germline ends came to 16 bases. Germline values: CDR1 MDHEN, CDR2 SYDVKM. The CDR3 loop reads CASRTRGGAGNTIYF. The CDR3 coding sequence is TGTGCCAGCAGGACGCGAGGGGGTGCCGGAAACACCATATATTTT.

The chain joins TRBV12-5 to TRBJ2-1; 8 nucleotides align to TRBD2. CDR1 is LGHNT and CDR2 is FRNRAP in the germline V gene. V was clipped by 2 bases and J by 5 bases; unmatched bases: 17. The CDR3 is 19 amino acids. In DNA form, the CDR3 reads TGTGCTAGTGGTTTGTGGGCGGGAGGCGAATTGAGGCAGGACAATGAGCAGTTCTTC. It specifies CASGLWAGGELRQDNEQFF.

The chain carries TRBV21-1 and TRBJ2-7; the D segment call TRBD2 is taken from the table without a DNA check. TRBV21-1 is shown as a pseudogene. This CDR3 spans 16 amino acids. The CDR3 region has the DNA TGTGCCAGCAGCAAAGTTGAACTAGCGGACCTCTACGAGCAGTACGTC. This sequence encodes CASSKVELADLYEQYV.

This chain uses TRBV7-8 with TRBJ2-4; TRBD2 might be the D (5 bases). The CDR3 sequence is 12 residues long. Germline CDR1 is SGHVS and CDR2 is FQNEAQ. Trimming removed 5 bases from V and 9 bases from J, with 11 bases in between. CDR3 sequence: CASSPLRGIQYF. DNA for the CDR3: TGTGCCAGCAGCCCGCTCCGGGGCATTCAGTACTTC.

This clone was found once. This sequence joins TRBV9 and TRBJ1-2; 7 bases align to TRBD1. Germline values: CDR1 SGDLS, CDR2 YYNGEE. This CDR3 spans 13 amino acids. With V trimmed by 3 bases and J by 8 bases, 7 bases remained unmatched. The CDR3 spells CASSARQGYGYTF. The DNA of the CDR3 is TGTGCCAGCAGCGCCAGACAGGGTTACGGCTACACCTTC.

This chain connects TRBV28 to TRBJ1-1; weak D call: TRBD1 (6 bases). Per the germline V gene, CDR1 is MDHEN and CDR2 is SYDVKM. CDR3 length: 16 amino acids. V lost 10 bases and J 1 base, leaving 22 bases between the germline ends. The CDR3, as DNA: TGTGCCACCCACCGTTACCAGACAGGTCGGAACACTGAAGCTTTCTTT. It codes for CATHRYQTGRNTEAFF.

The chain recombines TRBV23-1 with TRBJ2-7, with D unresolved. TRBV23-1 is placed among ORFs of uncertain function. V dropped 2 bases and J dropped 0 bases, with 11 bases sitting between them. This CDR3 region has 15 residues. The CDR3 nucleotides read TGCGCCAGCAGTCAAAGTCAGATCCCCTCCTACGAGCAGTACGTC. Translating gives CASSQSQIPSYEQYV.

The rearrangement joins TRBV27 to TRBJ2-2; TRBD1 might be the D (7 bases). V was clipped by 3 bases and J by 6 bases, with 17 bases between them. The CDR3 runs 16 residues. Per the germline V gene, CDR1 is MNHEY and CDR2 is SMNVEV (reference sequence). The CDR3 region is CASSFRRGRSAGELFF. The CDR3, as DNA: TGTGCCAGCAGTTTTAGGAGGGGGCGATCTGCCGGGGAGCTGTTTTTT.

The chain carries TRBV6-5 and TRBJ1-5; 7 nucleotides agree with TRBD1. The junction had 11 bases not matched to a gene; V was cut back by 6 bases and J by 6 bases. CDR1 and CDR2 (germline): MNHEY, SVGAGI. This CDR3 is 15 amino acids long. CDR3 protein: CASSRSNRGSQPQHF. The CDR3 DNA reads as TGTGCCAGCAGCCGATCCAACAGGGGTAGTCAGCCCCAGCATTTT.

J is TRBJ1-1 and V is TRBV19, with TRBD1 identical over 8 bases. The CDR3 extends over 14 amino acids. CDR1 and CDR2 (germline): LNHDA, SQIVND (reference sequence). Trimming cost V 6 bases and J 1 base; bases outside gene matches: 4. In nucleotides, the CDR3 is TGTGCCAGTAGCTGGACAGGGAGGAACACTGAAGCTTTCTTT. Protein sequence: CASSWTGRNTEAFF.

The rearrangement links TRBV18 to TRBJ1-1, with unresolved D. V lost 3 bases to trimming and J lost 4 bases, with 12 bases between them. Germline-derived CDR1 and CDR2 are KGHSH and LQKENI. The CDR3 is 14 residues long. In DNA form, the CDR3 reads TGTGCCAGCTCACCCAAGGAGGGCGGCACTGAAGCTTTCTTT. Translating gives CASSPKEGGTEAFF.

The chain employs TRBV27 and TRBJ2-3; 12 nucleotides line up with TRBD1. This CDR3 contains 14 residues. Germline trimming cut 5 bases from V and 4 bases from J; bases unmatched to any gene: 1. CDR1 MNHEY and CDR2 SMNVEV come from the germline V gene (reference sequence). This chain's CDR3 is CASSRDRGPDTQYF. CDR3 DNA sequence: TGTGCCAGCAGTCGGGACAGGGGGCCAGATACGCAGTATTTT.

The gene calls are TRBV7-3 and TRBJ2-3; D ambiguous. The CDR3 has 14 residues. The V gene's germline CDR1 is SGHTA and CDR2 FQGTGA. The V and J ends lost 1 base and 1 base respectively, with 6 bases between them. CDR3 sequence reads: CASSLNRGTDTQYF. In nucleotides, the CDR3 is TGTGCCAGCAGCTTAAATCGTGGCACAGATACGCAGTATTTT.

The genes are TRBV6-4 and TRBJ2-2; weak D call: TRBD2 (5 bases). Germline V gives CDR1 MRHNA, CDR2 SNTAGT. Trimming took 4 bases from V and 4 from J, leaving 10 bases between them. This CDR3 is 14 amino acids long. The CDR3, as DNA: TGTGCCAGCAGTGTATCGGGGTTCACCGGGGAGCTGTTTTTT. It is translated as CASSVSGFTGELFF.

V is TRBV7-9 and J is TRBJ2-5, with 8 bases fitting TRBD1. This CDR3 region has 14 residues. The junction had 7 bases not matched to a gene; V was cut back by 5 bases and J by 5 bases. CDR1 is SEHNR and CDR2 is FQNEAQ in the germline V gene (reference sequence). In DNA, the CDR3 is TGTGCCAGCAGCCAGGACAGGGTCAGGGAGACCCAGTACTTC. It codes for CASSQDRVRETQYF.

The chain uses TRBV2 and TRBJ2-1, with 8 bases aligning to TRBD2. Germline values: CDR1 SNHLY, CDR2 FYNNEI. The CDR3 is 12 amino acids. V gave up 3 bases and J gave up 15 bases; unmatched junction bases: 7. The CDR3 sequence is CASSDSAGVAFF. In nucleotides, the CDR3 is TGTGCCAGCAGTGACTCAGCGGGAGTCGCGTTCTTC.

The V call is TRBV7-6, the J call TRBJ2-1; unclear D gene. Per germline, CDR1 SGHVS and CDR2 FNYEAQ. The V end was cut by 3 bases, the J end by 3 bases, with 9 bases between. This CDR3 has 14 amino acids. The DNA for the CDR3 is TGTGCCAGCAGCTTGGCGGTAATCTACAATGAGCAGTTCTTC. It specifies CASSLAVIYNEQFF.

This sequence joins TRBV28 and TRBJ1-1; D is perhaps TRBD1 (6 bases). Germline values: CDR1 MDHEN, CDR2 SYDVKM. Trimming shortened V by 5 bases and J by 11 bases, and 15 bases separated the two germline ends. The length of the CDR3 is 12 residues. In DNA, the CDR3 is TGTGCCAGCAGTATAACACAGGGAACGGCTTTCTTT. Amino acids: CASSITQGTAFF.

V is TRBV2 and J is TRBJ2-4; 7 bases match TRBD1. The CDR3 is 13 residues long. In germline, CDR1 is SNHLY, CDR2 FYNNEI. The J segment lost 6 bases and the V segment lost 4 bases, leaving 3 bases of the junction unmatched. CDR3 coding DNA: TGTGCCAGCAGTGTAGGGGGCGGAAACATTCAGTACTTC. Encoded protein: CASSVGGGNIQYF.

CDR3 bases: TGTGCCAGCTCACCACGGGCTGATTACGAGCAGTACTTC. Translation: CASSPRADYEQYF. The chain combines TRBV18 with TRBJ2-7; D is unresolved. With 1 base removed from V and 4 bases from J, the gap between germline ends came to 8 bases. CDR1 is KGHSH and CDR2 is LQKENI in the germline V gene. The CDR3 consists of 13 residues.

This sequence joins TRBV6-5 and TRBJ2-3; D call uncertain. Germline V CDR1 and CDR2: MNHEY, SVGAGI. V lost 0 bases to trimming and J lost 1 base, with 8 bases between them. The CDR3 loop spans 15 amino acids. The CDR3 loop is CASSYSRGGTDTQYF. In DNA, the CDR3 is TGTGCCAGCAGTTACTCACGCGGTGGCACAGATACGCAGTATTTT.

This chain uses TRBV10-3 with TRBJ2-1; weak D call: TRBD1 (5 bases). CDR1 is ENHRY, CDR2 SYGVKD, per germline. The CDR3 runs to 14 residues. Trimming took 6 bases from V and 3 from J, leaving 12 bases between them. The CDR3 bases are TGTGCCATCAGGGACCAGGGCAACTACAATGAGCAGTTCTTC. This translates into CAIRDQGNYNEQFF.

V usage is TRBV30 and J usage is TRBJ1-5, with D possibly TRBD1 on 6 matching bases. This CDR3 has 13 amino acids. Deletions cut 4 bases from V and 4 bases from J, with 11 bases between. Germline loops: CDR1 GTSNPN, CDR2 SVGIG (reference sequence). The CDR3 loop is CAWNKGGNQPQHF. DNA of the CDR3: TGTGCCTGGAATAAGGGGGGGAATCAGCCCCAGCATTTT.

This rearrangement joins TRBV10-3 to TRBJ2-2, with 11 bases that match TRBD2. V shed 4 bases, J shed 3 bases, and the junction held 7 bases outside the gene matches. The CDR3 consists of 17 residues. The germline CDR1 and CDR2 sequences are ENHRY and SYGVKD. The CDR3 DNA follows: TGTGCCATCAGTGGATCCCTGGGACTAGCGGACACCGGGGAGCTGTTTTTT. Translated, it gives CAISGSLGLADTGELFF.

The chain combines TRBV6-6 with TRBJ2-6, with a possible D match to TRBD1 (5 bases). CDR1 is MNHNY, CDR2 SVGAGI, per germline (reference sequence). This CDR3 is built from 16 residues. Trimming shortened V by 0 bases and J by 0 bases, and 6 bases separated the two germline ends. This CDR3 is CASSYSGHSGANVLTF. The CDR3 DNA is TGTGCCAGCAGTTACTCCGGACACTCTGGGGCCAACGTCCTGACTTTC.

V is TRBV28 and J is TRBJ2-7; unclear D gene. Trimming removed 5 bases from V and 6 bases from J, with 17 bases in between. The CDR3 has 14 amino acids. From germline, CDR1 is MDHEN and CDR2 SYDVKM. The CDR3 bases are TGTGCCAGCAGTCGGCCCGACCTTTTAGCCGAGCAGTACTTC. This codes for CASSRPDLLAEQYF.

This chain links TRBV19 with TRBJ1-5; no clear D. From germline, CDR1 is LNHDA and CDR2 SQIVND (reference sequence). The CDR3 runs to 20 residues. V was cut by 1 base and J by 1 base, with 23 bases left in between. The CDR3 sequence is CASSIVNPYSSRLSNQPQHF. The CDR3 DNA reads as TGTGCCAGTAGTATAGTTAATCCCTACAGTTCTCGTCTCAGCAATCAGCCCCAGCATTTT.

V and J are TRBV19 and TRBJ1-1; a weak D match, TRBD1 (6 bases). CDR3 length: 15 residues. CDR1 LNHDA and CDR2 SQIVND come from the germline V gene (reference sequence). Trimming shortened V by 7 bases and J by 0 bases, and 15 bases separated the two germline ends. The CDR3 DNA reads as TGTGCCAGTATTGGCCTAGGGGGTATGAACACTGAAGCTTTCTTT. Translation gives CASIGLGGMNTEAFF.

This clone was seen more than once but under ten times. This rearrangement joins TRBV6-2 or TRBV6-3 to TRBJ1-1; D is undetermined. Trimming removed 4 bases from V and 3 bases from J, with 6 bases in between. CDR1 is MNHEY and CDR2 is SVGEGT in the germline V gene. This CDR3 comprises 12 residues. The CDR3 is CASSSPYTEAFF. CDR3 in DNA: TGTGCCAGCAGTTCCCCATACACTGAAGCTTTCTTT.